These T cell receptor beta chains were read from a single sample in a study of cytomegalovirus exposure and HLA in healthy donors. The method was immunoSEQ multiplex PCR; TCRdb's version includes in-frame clones alone and lacks a portion of them. The sample's table shows about 140,000 clones. The sequencing sample was made of PBMCs. Receptors originate from a woman aged 18-29 years in good health and CMV-seronegative. Both conserved end residues are part of each CDR3. A D gene is named only where the DNA matches it firmly.

d_call j_call v_call cdr3_nt cdr3_aa
- TRBJ1-2 TRBV5-1 TGCGCCAGCAGCTTGGACGGCAGGGTGGACTATGGCTACACCTTC CASSLDGRVDYGYTF
TRBD2 TRBJ2-6 TRBV25-1 TGTGCCAGCCTCCCTGGACTAGCGGGAGGGAGTGGGGCCAACGTCCTGACTTTC CASLPGLAGGSGANVLTF
- TRBJ2-1 TRBV5-1 TGCGCCAGCAGCTTACTTAGCGGACCTCTATACAATGAGCAGTTCTTC CASSLLSGPLYNEQFF
TRBD1 TRBJ2-5 TRBV7-6 TGTGCCAGCAGCTCCGAGACAGGGGGCACTGAGACCCAGTACTTC CASSSETGGTETQYF
- TRBJ2-1 TRBV19 TGTGCCAGTTCGGTCGGTAGCTCCTACAATGAGCAGTTCTTC CASSVGSSYNEQFF
- TRBJ2-5 TRBV7-3 TGTGCCAGCAGCTTACTCGGAGGGGGCCGAGAGACCCAGTACTTC CASSLLGGGRETQYF
TRBD1 TRBJ1-2 TRBV5-1 TGCGCCAGCAGCTTGGGAGTTACAGGGGAGGTCGGCTACACCTTC CASSLGVTGEVGYTF
- TRBJ2-1 TRBV6-5 TGTGCCAGCAGCCCCCAGCGTAGCTCCTACAATGAGCAGTTCTTC CASSPQRSSYNEQFF
- TRBJ2-6 TRBV6-1 TGTGCCAGCAGTGTGGCCCTCACCACCAACGTCCTGACTTTC CASSVALTTNVLTF
TRBD2 TRBJ2-1 TRBV6-4 TGTGCCAGCAGTCCGGGACTAGCGGACAACAATGAGCAGTTCTTC CASSPGLADNNEQFF
- TRBJ1-1 TRBV5-6 TGTGCCAGCAGCTTGCCCAGGGGCGAGGGAGCTTTCTTT CASSLPRGEGAFF
- TRBJ1-2 TRBV4-2 TGTGCCAGCAGCCAAGACTCAGGGAAGGGCTACACCTTC CASSQDSGKGYTF
- TRBJ2-1 TRBV7-8 TGTGCCAGCAGCTTCACAGGGTACAATGAGCAGTTCTTC CASSFTGYNEQFF
TRBD1 TRBJ1-3 TRBV2 TGTGCCAGCAGTGCGGACAGGCTAGGGGGAAACACCATATATTTT CASSADRLGGNTIYF
- TRBJ2-3 TRBV6-6 TGTGCCAGCTGTATTTCCTTCAGCACAGATACGCAGTATTTT CASCISFSTDTQYF
TRBD1 TRBJ1-2 TRBV29-1 TGCAGCGTTGGGACAGGGACTAACTATGGCTACACCTTC CSVGTGTNYGYTF
TRBD1 TRBJ1-2 TRBV18 TGTGCCAGCTCACCGCGGACAGGATATGGCTACACCTTC CASSPRTGYGYTF
TRBD2 TRBJ2-2 TRBV10-3 TGTGCCACGCGACTAGCGGGATTGGGGGAGCTGTTTTTT CATRLAGLGELFF
TRBD2 TRBJ2-2 TRBV7-2 TGTGCCAGCAGCACCCAACTAGCGGGAGGGGTAGGGCTGTTTTTT CASSTQLAGGVGLFF
- TRBJ2-2 TRBV29-1 TGCAGCGTCAGCAGGGGATCGAACACCGGGGAGCTGTTTTTT CSVSRGSNTGELFF
- TRBJ1-2 TRBV6-6 TGTGCCATCCAGGTGCTACAGGACCTGCACTATGGCTACACCTTC CAIQVLQDLHYGYTF
TRBD1 TRBJ2-5 TRBV18 TGTGCCAGCTCACCCGGGACAGGGGCGTACCAAGAGACCCAGTACTTC CASSPGTGAYQETQYF
- TRBJ1-2 TRBV4-3 TGCGCCAGCAGCCAAGATGGCCTGCGTGGGAGAGGTGGCTACACCTTC CASSQDGLRGRGGYTF
TRBD1 TRBJ1-1 TRBV7-9 TGTGCCAGCAGCCCCTCACAGGGGAGGAACACTGAAGCTTTCTTT CASSPSQGRNTEAFF
- TRBJ1-2 TRBV16 TGTGCCAGCAGCCAATATAGTGAGGCCACAAGGAACACCTTC CASSQYSEATRNTF
TRBD2 TRBJ2-1 TRBV2 TGTGCCAGCAGTGGCACCGGGACTAGCGGGACGGATGAGCAGTTCTTC CASSGTGTSGTDEQFF
- TRBJ2-3 TRBV19 TGTGCCACCGTCCAGGTGGCTAGCAGTAGCACGGATACGCAGTATTTT CATVQVASSSTDTQYF
- TRBJ1-3 TRBV28 TGTGCCAGCAGGGAAAGTACAGGGTACGGAAACACCATATATTTT CASRESTGYGNTIYF
TRBD1 TRBJ2-7 TRBV6-5 TGTGCCAGCAGTAAGCCGGGACAGGGCCGGGAGCAGTACTTC CASSKPGQGREQYF
- TRBJ2-6 TRBV5-1 TGCGCCAGCAGCTCGGACACCTTTTCTGGGGCCAACGTCCTGACTTTC CASSSDTFSGANVLTF
- TRBJ2-7 TRBV25-1 TGTGCCAGCAGTCCCCACCGGTCAGGGCAATCCTACGAGCAGTACTTC CASSPHRSGQSYEQYF